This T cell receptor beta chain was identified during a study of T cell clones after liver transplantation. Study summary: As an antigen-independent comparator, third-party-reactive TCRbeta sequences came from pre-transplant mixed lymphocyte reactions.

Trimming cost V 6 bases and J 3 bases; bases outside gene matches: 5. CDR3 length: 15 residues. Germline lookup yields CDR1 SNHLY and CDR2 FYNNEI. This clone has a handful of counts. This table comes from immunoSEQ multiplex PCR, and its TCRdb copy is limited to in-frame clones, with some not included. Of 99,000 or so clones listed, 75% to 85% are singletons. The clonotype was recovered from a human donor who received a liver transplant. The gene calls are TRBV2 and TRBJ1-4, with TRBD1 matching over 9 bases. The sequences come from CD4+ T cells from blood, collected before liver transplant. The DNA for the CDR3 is TGTGCCAGCAGACCCGACAGGGGGGCTAATGAAAAACTGTTTTTT. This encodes CASRPDRGANEKLFF.